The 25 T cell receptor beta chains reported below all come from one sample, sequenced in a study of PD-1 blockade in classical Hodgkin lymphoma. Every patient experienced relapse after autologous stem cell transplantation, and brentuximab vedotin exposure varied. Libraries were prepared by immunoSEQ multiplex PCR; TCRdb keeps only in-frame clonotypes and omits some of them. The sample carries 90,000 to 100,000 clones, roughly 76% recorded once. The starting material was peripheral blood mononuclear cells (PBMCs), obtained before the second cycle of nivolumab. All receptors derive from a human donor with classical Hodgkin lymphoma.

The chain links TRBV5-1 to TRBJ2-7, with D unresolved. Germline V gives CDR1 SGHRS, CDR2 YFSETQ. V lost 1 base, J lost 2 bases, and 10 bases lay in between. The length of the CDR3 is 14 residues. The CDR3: CASSLLAATYEQYF. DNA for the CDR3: TGCGCCAGCAGCTTGTTGGCGGCTACCTACGAGCAGTACTTC.

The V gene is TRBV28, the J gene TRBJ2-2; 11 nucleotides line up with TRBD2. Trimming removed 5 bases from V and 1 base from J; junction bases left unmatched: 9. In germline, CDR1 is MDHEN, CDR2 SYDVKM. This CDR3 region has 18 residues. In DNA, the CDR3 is TGTGCCAGCAGTCTAATTGGGACTAGCGGACAGAACACCGGGGAGCTGTTTTTT. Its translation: CASSLIGTSGQNTGELFF.

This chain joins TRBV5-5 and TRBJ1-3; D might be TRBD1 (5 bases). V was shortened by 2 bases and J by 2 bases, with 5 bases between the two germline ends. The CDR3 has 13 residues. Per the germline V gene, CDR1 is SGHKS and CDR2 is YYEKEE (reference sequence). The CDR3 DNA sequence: TGTGCCAGCAGCTTCAGGGCTGGAAACACCATATATTTT. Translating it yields CASSFRAGNTIYF.

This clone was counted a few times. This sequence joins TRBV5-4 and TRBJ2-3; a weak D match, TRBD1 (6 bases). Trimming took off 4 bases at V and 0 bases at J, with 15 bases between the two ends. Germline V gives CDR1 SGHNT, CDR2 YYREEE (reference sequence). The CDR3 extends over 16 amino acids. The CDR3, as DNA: TGTGCCAGCAGCACACCCAGGGGCCCCAGCACAGATACGCAGTATTTT. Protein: CASSTPRGPSTDTQYF.

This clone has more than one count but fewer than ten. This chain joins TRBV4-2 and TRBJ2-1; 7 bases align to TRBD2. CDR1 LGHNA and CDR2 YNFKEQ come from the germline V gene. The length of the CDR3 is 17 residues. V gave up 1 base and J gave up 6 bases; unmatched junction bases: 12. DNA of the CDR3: TGTGCCAGCAGCCAAGGTCAAGAGGGAGGGCCGGGCAATGAGCAGTTCTTC. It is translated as CASSQGQEGGPGNEQFF.

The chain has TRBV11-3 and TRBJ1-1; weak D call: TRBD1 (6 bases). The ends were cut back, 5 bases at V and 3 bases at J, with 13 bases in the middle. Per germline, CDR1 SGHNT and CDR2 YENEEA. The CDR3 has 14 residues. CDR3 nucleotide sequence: TGTGCCAGCAGCCCCCAGGGGCGGGACACTGAAGCTTTCTTT. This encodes CASSPQGRDTEAFF.

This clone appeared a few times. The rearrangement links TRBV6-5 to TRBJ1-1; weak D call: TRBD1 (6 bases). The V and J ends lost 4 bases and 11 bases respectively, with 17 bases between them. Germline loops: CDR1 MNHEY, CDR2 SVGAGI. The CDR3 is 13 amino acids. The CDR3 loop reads CASSSGTSSRAFF. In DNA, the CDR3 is TGTGCCAGCAGTTCCGGGACATCCTCAAGGGCTTTCTTT.

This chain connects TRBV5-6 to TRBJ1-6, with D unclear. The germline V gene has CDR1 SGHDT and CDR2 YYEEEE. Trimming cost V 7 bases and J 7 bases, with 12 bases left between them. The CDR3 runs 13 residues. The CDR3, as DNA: TGTGCCAGCGCCAGAGATGGGAATTCACCCCTCCACTTT. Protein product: CASARDGNSPLHF.

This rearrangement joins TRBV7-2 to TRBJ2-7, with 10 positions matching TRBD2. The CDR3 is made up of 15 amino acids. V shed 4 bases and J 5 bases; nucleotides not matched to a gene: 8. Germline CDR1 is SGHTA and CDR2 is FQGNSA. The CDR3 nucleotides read TGTGCCAGCAGCTCGAGGACTAGCGGATTGGACGAGCAGTACTTC. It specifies CASSSRTSGLDEQYF.

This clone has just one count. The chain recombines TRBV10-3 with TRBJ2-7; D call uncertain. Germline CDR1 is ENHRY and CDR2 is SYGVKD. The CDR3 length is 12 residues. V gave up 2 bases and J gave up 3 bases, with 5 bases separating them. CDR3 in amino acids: CAISETDYEQYF. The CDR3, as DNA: TGTGCCATCAGTGAGACGGACTACGAGCAGTACTTC.

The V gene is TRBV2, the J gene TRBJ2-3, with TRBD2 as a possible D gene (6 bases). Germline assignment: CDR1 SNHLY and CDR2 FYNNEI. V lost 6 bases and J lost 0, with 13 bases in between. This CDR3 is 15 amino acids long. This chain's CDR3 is CASRSEGLSTDTQYF. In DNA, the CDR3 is TGTGCCAGCAGAAGTGAGGGACTGAGCACAGATACGCAGTATTTT.

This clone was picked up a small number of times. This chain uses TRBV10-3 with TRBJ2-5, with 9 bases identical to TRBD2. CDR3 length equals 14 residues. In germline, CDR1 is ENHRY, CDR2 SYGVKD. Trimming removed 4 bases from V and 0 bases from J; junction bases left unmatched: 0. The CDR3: CAISASGDQETQYF. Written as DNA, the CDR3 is TGTGCCATCAGTGCTAGCGGGGACCAAGAGACCCAGTACTTC.

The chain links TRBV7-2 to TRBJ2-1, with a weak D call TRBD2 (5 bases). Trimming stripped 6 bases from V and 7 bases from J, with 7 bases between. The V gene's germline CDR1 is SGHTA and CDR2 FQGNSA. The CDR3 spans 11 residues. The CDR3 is CASRGGNEQFF. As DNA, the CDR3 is TGTGCCAGCAGAGGCGGGAATGAGCAGTTCTTC.

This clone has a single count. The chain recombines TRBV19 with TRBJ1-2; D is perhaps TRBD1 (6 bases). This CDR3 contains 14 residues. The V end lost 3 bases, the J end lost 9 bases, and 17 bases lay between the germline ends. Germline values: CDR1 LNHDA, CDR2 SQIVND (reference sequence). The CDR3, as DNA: TGTGCCAGTAGTATTCCGGAGGGGGGGAGCAGCTACACCTTC. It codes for CASSIPEGGSSYTF.

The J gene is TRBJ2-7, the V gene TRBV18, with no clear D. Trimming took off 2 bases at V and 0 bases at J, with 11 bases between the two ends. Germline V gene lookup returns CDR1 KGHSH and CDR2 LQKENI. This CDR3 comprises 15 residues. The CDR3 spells CASSPARGFSYEQYF. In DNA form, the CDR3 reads TGTGCCAGCTCACCAGCCCGCGGCTTCTCCTACGAGCAGTACTTC.

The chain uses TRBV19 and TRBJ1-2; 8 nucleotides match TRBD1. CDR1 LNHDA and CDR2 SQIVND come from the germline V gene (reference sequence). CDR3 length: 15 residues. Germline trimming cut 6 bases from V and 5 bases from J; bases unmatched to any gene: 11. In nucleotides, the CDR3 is TGTGCCAGTAGCCCCCCCGGGGGACAGGAGTATGGCTACACCTTC. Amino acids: CASSPPGGQEYGYTF. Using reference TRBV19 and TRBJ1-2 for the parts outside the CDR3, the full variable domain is DGGITQSPKYLFRKEGQNVTLSCEQNLNHDAMYWYRQDPGQGLRLIYYSQIVNDFQKGDIAEGYSVSREKKESFPLTVTSAQKNPTAFYLCASSPPGGQEYGYTFGSGTRLTVV.

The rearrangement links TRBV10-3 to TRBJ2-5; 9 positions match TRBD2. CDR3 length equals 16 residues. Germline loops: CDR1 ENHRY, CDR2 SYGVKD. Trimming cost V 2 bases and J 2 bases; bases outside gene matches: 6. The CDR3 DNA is TGTGCCATCAGTGAGGGGCGGGAGGGTGGTCAAGAGACCCAGTACTTC. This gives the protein CAISEGREGGQETQYF.

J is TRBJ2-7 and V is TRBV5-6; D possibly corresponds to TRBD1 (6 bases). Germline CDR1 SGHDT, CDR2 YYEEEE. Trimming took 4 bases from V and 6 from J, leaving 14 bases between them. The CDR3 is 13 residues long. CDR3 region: CASSRGTFFEQYF. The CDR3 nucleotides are TGTGCCAGCAGCCGAGGGACATTCTTCGAGCAGTACTTC.

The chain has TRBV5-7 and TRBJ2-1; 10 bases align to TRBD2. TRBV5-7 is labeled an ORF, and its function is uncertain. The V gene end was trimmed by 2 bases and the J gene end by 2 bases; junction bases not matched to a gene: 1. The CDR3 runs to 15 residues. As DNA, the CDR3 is TGTGCCAGCAGCTTACTAGCGGGACCCTACAATGAGCAGTTCTTC. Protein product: CASSLLAGPYNEQFF.

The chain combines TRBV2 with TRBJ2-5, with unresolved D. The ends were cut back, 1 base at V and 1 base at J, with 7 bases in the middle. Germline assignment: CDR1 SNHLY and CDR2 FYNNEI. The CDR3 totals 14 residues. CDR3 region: CASSEGLVQETQYF. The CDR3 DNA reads TGTGCCAGCAGTGAAGGGTTAGTCCAAGAGACCCAGTACTTC.

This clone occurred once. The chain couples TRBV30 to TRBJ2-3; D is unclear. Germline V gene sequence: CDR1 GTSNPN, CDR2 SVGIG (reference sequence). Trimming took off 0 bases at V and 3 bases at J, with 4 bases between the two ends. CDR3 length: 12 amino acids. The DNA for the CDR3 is TGTGCCTGGAGTGTACAAACAGATACGCAGTATTTT. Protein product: CAWSVQTDTQYF.

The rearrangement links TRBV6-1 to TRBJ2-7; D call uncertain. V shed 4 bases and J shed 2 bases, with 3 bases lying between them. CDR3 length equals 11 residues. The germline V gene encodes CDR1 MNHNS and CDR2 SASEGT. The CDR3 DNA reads TGTGCCAGCAGTGTAACCTACGAGCAGTACTTC. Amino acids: CASSVTYEQYF.

CDR3 DNA: TGTGCCATCAGTGCCCCAGAGGTGGGGATCGACGGGACCTACGAGCAGTACTTC. Translated: CAISAPEVGIDGTYEQYF. The chain has TRBV10-3 and TRBJ2-7; possible D gene TRBD2, 5 bases. Deletions cut 4 bases from V and 2 bases from J, with 24 bases between. Germline values: CDR1 ENHRY, CDR2 SYGVKD. The CDR3 has 18 residues.

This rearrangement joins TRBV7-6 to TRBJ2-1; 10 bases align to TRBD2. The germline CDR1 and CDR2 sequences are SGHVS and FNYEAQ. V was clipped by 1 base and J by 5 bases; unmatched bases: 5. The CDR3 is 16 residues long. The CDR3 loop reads CASSLGLAGVDNEQFF. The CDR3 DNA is TGTGCCAGCAGCTTAGGGCTAGCGGGAGTGGACAATGAGCAGTTCTTC.

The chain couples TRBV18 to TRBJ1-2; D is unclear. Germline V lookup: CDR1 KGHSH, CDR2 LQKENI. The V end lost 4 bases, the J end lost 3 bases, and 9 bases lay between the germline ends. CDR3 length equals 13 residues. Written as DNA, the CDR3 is TGTGCCAGCTCACAAGACCGAGACTATGGCTACACCTTC. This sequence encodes CASSQDRDYGYTF.